The TCR beta chain under discussion was sequenced for a study of T cell changes during pregnancy in multiple sclerosis. V was pared by 1 base and J by 3 bases, with 13 bases between. The CDR3 has 16 residues. From germline, CDR1 is MNHNS and CDR2 SASEGT. Method: immunoSEQ multiplex PCR; TCRdb's copy keeps in-frame clones and lacks some. The table lists tens of thousands of clones, over 80% of them singletons, with more than 7% in the top ten. The sequence derives from a female donor with multiple sclerosis, enrolled in a pregnancy study. The source was CD8+ T cells from peripheral blood mononuclear cells, collected before pregnancy. This chain links TRBV6-1 with TRBJ2-1, with D maybe TRBD2 (6 bases). The CDR3 coding sequence is TGTGCCAGCAGTGAAGGGAGGGGTGGGGGCTACAATGAGCAGTTCTTC. This codes for CASSEGRGGGYNEQFF.